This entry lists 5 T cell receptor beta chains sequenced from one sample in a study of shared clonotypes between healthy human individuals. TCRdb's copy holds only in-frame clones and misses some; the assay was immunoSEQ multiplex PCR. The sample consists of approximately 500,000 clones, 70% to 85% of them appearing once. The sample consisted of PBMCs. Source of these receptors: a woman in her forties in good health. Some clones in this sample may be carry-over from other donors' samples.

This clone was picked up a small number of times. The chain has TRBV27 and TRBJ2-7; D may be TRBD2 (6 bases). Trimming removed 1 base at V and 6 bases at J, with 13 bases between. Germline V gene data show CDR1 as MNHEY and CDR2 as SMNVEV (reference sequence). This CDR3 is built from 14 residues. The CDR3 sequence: CASSLYGTVGEQYF. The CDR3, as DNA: TGTGCCAGCAGTTTATACGGGACTGTCGGCGAGCAGTACTTC.

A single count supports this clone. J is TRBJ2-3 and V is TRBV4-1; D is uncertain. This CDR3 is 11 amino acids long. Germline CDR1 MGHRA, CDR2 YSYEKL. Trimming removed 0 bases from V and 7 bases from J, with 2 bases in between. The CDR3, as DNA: TGCGCCAGCAGCCAAGATAATACGCAGTATTTT. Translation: CASSQDNTQYF.

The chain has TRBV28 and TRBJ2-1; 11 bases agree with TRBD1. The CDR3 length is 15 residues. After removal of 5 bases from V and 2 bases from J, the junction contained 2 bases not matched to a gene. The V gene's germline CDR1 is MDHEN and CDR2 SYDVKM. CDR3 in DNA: TGTGCCAGCAGTCGGACAGGGGGCGCCTACAATGAGCAGTTCTTC. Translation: CASSRTGGAYNEQFF.

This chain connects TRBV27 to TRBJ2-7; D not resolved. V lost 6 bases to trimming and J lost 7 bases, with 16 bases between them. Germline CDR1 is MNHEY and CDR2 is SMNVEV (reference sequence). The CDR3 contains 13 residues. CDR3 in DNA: TGTGCCAGCAGCCAAGGACCCCGCACAGAGCAGTACTTC. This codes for CASSQGPRTEQYF.

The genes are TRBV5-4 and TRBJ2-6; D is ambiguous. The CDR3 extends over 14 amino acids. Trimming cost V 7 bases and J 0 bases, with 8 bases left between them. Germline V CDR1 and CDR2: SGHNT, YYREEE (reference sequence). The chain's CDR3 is CASRATSGANVLTF. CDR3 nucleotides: TGTGCCAGCCGGGCGACCTCTGGGGCCAACGTCCTGACTTTC.